The 28 T cell receptor beta chains below come from one sample, sequenced in a study of T cell responses to AZD1222 COVID-19 vaccine. This table comes from immunoSEQ multiplex PCR, and its TCRdb copy is limited to in-frame clones, with some not included. Among about 120,000 clones listed, 91% were seen once. The source material was peripheral blood, sampled on day 0 of AZD1222 vaccination. These receptors originate from an adult in good health.

The chain uses TRBV7-2 and TRBJ1-5; tentative D call: TRBD1 (5 bases). CDR1 is SGHTA, CDR2 FQGNSA, per germline. Trimming removed 5 bases at V and 7 bases at J, with 15 bases between. The CDR3 length is 14 residues. CDR3 in amino acids: CASSTDSFSQPQHF. The CDR3 DNA follows: TGTGCCAGCAGCACCGACAGTTTTAGCCAGCCCCAGCATTTT.

V gene TRBV5-1 combines with J gene TRBJ1-6, with 7 bases lining up with TRBD1. Germline lookup yields CDR1 SGHRS and CDR2 YFSETQ. This CDR3 comprises 14 residues. Losses at the gene ends were 4 bases for V and 9 bases for J; bases not matched to a gene: 7. CDR3 residues: CASSHDRVSSPLHF. The CDR3 nucleotides are TGCGCCAGCAGCCACGACAGGGTCAGTTCACCCCTCCACTTT.

The chain employs TRBV19 and TRBJ1-2; 7 bases are a match to TRBD1. In germline, CDR1 is LNHDA, CDR2 SQIVND (reference sequence). Trimming cost V 8 bases and J 8 bases; bases outside gene matches: 5. The CDR3 has 11 amino acids. The CDR3 loop is CASRQGDGYTF. The CDR3 DNA is TGTGCCAGTCGACAGGGCGACGGCTACACCTTC.

The chain combines TRBV12-3 or TRBV12-4 with TRBJ2-7, with D unresolved. Trimming took off 4 bases at V and 2 bases at J, with 3 bases between the two ends. CDR3 size: 11 residues. The CDR3 sequence is CASSSTYEQYF. In DNA, the CDR3 is TGTGCCAGCAGTTCTACCTACGAGCAGTACTTC.

As DNA, the CDR3 is TGTGCCAGCAGTTCGGGACAGAACACCGGGGAGCTGTTTTTT. This translates into CASSSGQNTGELFF. The chain is built from TRBV5-4 and TRBJ2-2, with D possibly TRBD1 on 6 matching bases. This CDR3 spans 14 amino acids. V was pared by 5 bases and J by 1 base, with 9 bases between. The V gene's germline CDR1 is SGHNT and CDR2 YYREEE (reference sequence). Full variable domain (missing parts from reference TRBV5-4 and TRBJ2-2): ETGVTQSPTHLIKTRGQQVTLRCSSQSGHNTVSWYQQALGQGPQFIFQYYREEENGRGNFPPRFSGLQFPNYSSELNVNALELDDSALYLCASSSGQNTGELFFGEGSRLTVL.

This clone appeared a single time. The V and J genes are TRBV7-6 and TRBJ2-2; the match to TRBD1 covers 8 bases. CDR3 length: 14 residues. The V and J ends lost 2 bases and 9 bases, in that order; junction bases with no gene match: 5. Germline-derived CDR1 and CDR2 are SGHVS and FNYEAQ. CDR3 amino acids: CASSLQAGGRELFF. CDR3 coding DNA: TGTGCCAGCAGCTTACAGGCAGGGGGCCGGGAGCTGTTTTTT.

As DNA, the CDR3 is TGTGCCTGGAGTGTCGGGGGTAGCTTTGGAGAGCAGTACTTC. Protein: CAWSVGGSFGEQYF. V and J are TRBV30 and TRBJ2-7; TRBD2 is a possible D gene (6 bases). The CDR3 sequence is 14 residues long. V was trimmed by 0 bases and J by 7 bases, leaving 16 bases between them. Germline values: CDR1 GTSNPN, CDR2 SVGIG (reference sequence).

The chain links TRBV19 to TRBJ2-7; the D call may be TRBD1 or TRBD2 (5 bases each). Trimming stripped 5 bases from V and 2 bases from J, with 16 bases between. CDR1 LNHDA and CDR2 SQIVND come from the germline V gene (reference sequence). This CDR3 is built from 15 residues. The CDR3 sequence is CASSLPGRAAYEQYF. The CDR3 region has the DNA TGTGCCAGTAGTCTTCCGGGACGGGCCGCCTACGAGCAGTACTTC.

This chain connects TRBV5-1 to TRBJ1-4; 8 nucleotides match TRBD1. The CDR3 runs to 15 residues. CDR1 is SGHRS and CDR2 is YFSETQ in the germline V gene. V lost 4 bases and J lost 8; bases outside the gene matches: 10. The CDR3: CASSPRQGTAEKLFF. CDR3 DNA: TGCGCCAGCAGCCCTCGACAGGGGACGGCAGAAAAACTGTTTTTT.

The chain links TRBV4-1 to TRBJ1-5; D remains unclear. CDR3 length: 14 residues. The V gene's germline CDR1 is MGHRA and CDR2 YSYEKL. Trimming took off 0 bases at V and 1 base at J, with 4 bases between the two ends. Here the CDR3 DNA reads TGCGCCAGCAGCCAAGAAATGAGCAATCAGCCCCAGCATTTT. The encoded protein is CASSQEMSNQPQHF.

V and J are TRBV6-4 and TRBJ1-2, with 7 bases lining up with TRBD1. After removal of 2 bases from V and 7 bases from J, the junction contained 7 bases not matched to a gene. This CDR3 is built from 14 residues. Germline CDR1 reads MRHNA; CDR2 reads SNTAGT. The CDR3 loop reads CASSDGRGSSGYTF. The DNA of the CDR3 is TGTGCCAGCAGTGACGGCAGGGGGTCGAGTGGCTACACCTTC.

V is TRBV21-1 and J is TRBJ1-5; the table's D call of TRBD1 was not tested on the DNA. TRBV21-1 is assigned pseudogene status. This CDR3 has 20 residues. The DNA of the CDR3 is TGTGCCAGCAGCAACCTACCGGGACAGGGGGGGGTGAATAGCAATCAGCCCCAGCATTTT. This gives the protein CASSNLPGQGGVNSNQPQHF.

This clone was recorded once. V usage is TRBV3-1 (or the pseudogene TRBV3-2) and J usage is TRBJ1-1; D call uncertain. Germline V gene data show CDR1 as LGHDT and CDR2 as YNNKEL (reference sequence). Trimming left V 1 base short and J 0 bases short, with 6 bases between. This CDR3 has 14 residues. The CDR3 reads CASSQGAMNTEAFF. Here the CDR3 DNA reads TGTGCCAGCAGCCAAGGGGCTATGAACACTGAAGCTTTCTTT.

This chain connects TRBV25-1 to TRBJ2-3; D unresolved. The germline V and J ends were trimmed by 4 bases and 4 bases, with 9 bases remaining between them. This CDR3 is built from 13 residues. The germline gives CDR1 MGHDK, CDR2 SYGVNS. CDR3 residues: CASSVNLADTQYF. The CDR3 bases are TGTGCCAGCAGTGTCAATCTTGCAGATACGCAGTATTTT.

The chain uses TRBV19 and TRBJ2-1; possible D gene TRBD2, 6 bases. This CDR3 is 14 amino acids long. Per germline, CDR1 LNHDA and CDR2 SQIVND (reference sequence). Trimming removed 5 bases from V and 6 bases from J, with 14 bases in between. DNA for the CDR3: TGTGCCAGTAGTGTTTTTGGGGGGACCAATGAGCAGTTCTTC. It translates to CASSVFGGTNEQFF.

The rearrangement links TRBV18 to TRBJ1-3; a weak D match, TRBD1 (6 bases). The germline V gene has CDR1 KGHSH and CDR2 LQKENI. The germline V and J ends were trimmed by 6 bases and 0 bases, with 12 bases remaining between them. CDR3 size: 15 residues. In nucleotides, the CDR3 is TGTGCCAGCTCGCGGGACACCTACTCTGGAAACACCATATATTTT. It is translated as CASSRDTYSGNTIYF. Together with reference TRBV18 and TRBJ1-3, the CDR3 gives the full variable domain: NAGVMQNPRHLVRRRGQEARLRCSPMKGHSHVYWYRQLPEEGLKFMVYLQKENIIDESGMPKERFSAEFPKEGPSILRIQQVVRGDSAAYFCASSRDTYSGNTIYFGEGSWLTVV.

The DNA of the CDR3 is TGTGCCAGTAGTACTACCGGGACAGGCTATTTCAATGAGCAGTTCTTC. It encodes CASSTTGTGYFNEQFF. J is TRBJ2-1 and V is TRBV19; 8 positions agree with TRBD1. Per germline, CDR1 LNHDA and CDR2 SQIVND (reference sequence). Trimming took 4 bases from V and 6 from J; bases not matched to a gene: 11. The CDR3 has 16 amino acids.

The genes are TRBV7-9 and TRBJ2-5; D possibly corresponds to TRBD1 (6 bases). Trimming took 5 bases from V and 2 from J, leaving 15 bases between them. The CDR3 is made up of 15 amino acids. Germline V gene data show CDR1 as SEHNR and CDR2 as FQNEAQ (reference sequence). As DNA, the CDR3 is TGTGCCAGCAGCGGCAGGACCGACAGGCAAGAGACCCAGTACTTC. The encoded protein is CASSGRTDRQETQYF.

About this clone itself: Other DNA variants within this sample encode the same CDR3. The chain uses TRBV9 and TRBJ2-1; the D is unclear. The germline CDR1 and CDR2 sequences are SGDLS and YYNGEE. The CDR3 runs 10 residues. Between the trimmed V and J ends, which lost 3 bases and 7 bases, there was a span of 2 bases. In DNA, the CDR3 is TGTGCCAGCAGCGGAAATGAGCAGTTCTTC. This sequence encodes CASSGNEQFF. Full variable domain (rest looked up from reference TRBV9 and TRBJ2-1): DSGVTQTPKHLITATGQRVTLRCSPRSGDLSVYWYQQSLDQGLQFLIQYYNGEERAKGNILERFSAQQFPDLHSELNLSSLELGDSALYFCASSGNEQFFGPGTRLTVL.

The V and J genes are TRBV27 and TRBJ1-2; TRBD1 matches at 7 bases. V shed 7 bases, J shed 8 bases, and the junction held 13 bases outside the gene matches. The CDR3 is 14 residues long. Per the germline V gene, CDR1 is MNHEY and CDR2 is SMNVEV (reference sequence). The CDR3 sequence is CASTPDRALFGYTF. The CDR3 DNA reads as TGTGCCAGCACCCCCGACAGGGCCCTTTTCGGCTACACCTTC.

The chain links TRBV15 to TRBJ2-1; D possibly matches TRBD1 or TRBD2 (5 bases each). Trimming left V 1 base short and J 2 bases short, with 15 bases between. Germline loops: CDR1 LNHNV, CDR2 YYDKDF (reference sequence). This CDR3 is built from 17 residues. The CDR3 reads CATSRVSGTAAYNEQFF. As DNA, the CDR3 is TGTGCCACCAGCAGAGTATCTGGGACGGCGGCCTACAATGAGCAGTTCTTC.

The chain uses TRBV15 and TRBJ2-7; no clear D gene. Germline CDR1 is LNHNV and CDR2 is YYDKDF (reference sequence). V gave up 0 bases and J gave up 4 bases, with 7 bases separating them. CDR3 length equals 13 residues. Written as DNA, the CDR3 is TGTGCCACCAGCAGAGACATTCCTTACGAGCAGTACTTC. Residues: CATSRDIPYEQYF.

The chain couples TRBV5-1 to TRBJ1-6, with D tentatively TRBD1 (6 bases). This CDR3 region has 14 residues. V shed 4 bases and J shed 7 bases, with 12 bases lying between them. CDR1 is SGHRS, CDR2 YFSETQ, per germline. The CDR3 region is CASSQGIYNSPLHF. The CDR3 nucleotides are TGCGCCAGCAGCCAGGGGATTTACAATTCACCCCTCCACTTT.

The chain employs TRBV18 and TRBJ1-4; maybe TRBD1 (5 bases). The ends were cut back, 2 bases at V and 5 bases at J, with 15 bases in the middle. This CDR3 has 16 amino acids. In germline, CDR1 is KGHSH, CDR2 LQKENI. CDR3 loop: CASSPMFQGTNEKLFF. DNA of the CDR3: TGTGCCAGCTCACCAATGTTTCAGGGTACCAATGAAAAACTGTTTTTT. The full variable domain, rest sourced from reference TRBV18 and TRBJ1-4, is NAGVMQNPRHLVRRRGQEARLRCSPMKGHSHVYWYRQLPEEGLKFMVYLQKENIIDESGMPKERFSAEFPKEGPSILRIQQVVRGDSAAYFCASSPMFQGTNEKLFFGSGTQLSVL.

V usage is TRBV13 and J usage is TRBJ1-1; 11 bases are a match to TRBD1. V lost 5 bases and J lost 3; bases outside the gene matches: 5. Germline-derived CDR1 and CDR2 are PRHDT and FYEKMQ (reference sequence). This CDR3 contains 15 residues. This chain's CDR3 is CASSPDRGRYTEAFF. DNA for the CDR3: TGTGCCAGCAGCCCGGACAGGGGGCGGTACACTGAAGCTTTCTTT.

This sequence joins TRBV4-2 and TRBJ1-2, with D unresolved. V shed 4 bases and J shed 3 bases, with 12 bases lying between them. CDR3 length: 14 amino acids. Germline CDR1 reads LGHNA; CDR2 reads YNFKEQ. CDR3: CASSRGGEDYGYTF. CDR3 bases: TGTGCCAGCAGCCGCGGCGGGGAAGACTATGGCTACACCTTC.

This chain uses TRBV14 with TRBJ1-3; D remains unclear. The CDR3 is 15 amino acids. Per the germline V gene, CDR1 is SGHDN and CDR2 is FVKESK. The V end lost 5 bases, the J end lost 2 bases, and 13 bases lay between the germline ends. The DNA of the CDR3 is TGTGCCAGCAGCGCTACAAAGGACGCTGGAAACACCATATATTTT. Residues: CASSATKDAGNTIYF.

V usage is TRBV11-2 and J usage is TRBJ1-2; D may be TRBD1 (5 bases). The CDR3 runs 14 residues. In germline, CDR1 is SGHAT, CDR2 FQNNGV. Between the trimmed V and J ends, which lost 5 bases and 4 bases, there was a span of 14 bases. CDR3 sequence: CASSPGTSSYGYTF. DNA for the CDR3: TGTGCCAGCAGCCCCGGGACTTCATCCTATGGCTACACCTTC.